These 20 T cell receptor beta chains came from one sample sequenced in a study of blood T cell repertoires in COVID-19. Libraries were prepared by immunoSEQ multiplex PCR; TCRdb keeps only in-frame clonotypes and omits some of them. The sample records more than 200,000 clones, nearly 90% being singletons. The sample consisted of PBMCs or T cells enriched from blood (not recorded which). The receptors were sampled from a man between 25 and 39 years old who had recovered from COVID-19.

The chain combines TRBV7-9 with TRBJ2-1, with TRBD2 matching over 14 bases. The germline V gene has CDR1 SEHNR and CDR2 FQNEAQ (reference sequence). CDR3 length: 18 residues. V lost 5 bases, J lost 7 bases, and 13 bases stayed unmatched. CDR3 in amino acids: CASSPAIQTSGRGNEQFF. In DNA, the CDR3 is TGTGCCAGCAGCCCAGCCATACAGACTAGCGGGAGGGGAAATGAGCAGTTCTTC.

The CDR3 sequence is CASSQEGWGVTEAFF. The CDR3, as DNA: TGCGCCAGCAGCCAAGAAGGGTGGGGGGTCACTGAAGCTTTCTTT. The rearrangement links TRBV4-3 to TRBJ1-1, with D possibly matching TRBD1 (5 bases). Germline values: CDR1 LGHNA, CDR2 YSLEER. V was clipped by 0 bases and J by 4 bases, with 12 bases between them. The CDR3 length is 15 residues.

The gene calls are TRBV13 and TRBJ1-2, with TRBD1 matching 8 bases. V lost 5 bases and J lost 4; bases outside the gene matches: 12. The CDR3 has 16 residues. Germline loops: CDR1 PRHDT, CDR2 FYEKMQ (reference sequence). The CDR3 loop is CASSMTGVRTGYGYTF. DNA of the CDR3: TGTGCCAGCAGCATGACAGGGGTCCGTACTGGCTATGGCTACACCTTC.

Remarks on this clone: The sample has other DNA sequences that encode this CDR3 too. The rearrangement uses TRBV27 and TRBJ1-1, with no clear D. V was cut by 2 bases and J by 4 bases, with 5 bases left in between. The CDR3 loop spans 12 amino acids. From germline, CDR1 is MNHEY and CDR2 SMNVEV (reference sequence). The CDR3 sequence is CASSLTGTEAFF. The CDR3 DNA is TGTGCCAGCAGTTTAACCGGCACTGAAGCTTTCTTT.

J is TRBJ2-3 and V is TRBV10-2; tentatively, D is TRBD1 (5 bases). Germline V CDR1 and CDR2: WSHSY, SAAADI. There are 13 residues in the CDR3. Between the trimmed V and J ends, which lost 3 bases and 4 bases, there was a span of 8 bases. CDR3 residues: CASSDGAADTQYF. Here the CDR3 DNA reads TGCGCCAGCAGTGATGGGGCCGCAGATACGCAGTATTTT.

This chain uses TRBV6-1 with TRBJ2-3; no reliable D call. Trimming pared 0 bases from V and 1 base from J, leaving 5 bases between. The CDR3 is made up of 14 amino acids. In germline, CDR1 is MNHNS, CDR2 SASEGT. The CDR3 reads CASSEASGTDTQYF. CDR3 nucleotide sequence: TGTGCCAGCAGTGAAGCAAGCGGCACAGATACGCAGTATTTT.

The chain combines TRBV1 with TRBJ2-7; the table's D call TRBD2 went unverified against the DNA. TRBV1 is labeled a pseudogene. The CDR3 has 18 residues. The CDR3 spells CTSSQEGLALNSSYEQYF. CDR3 DNA sequence: TGCACCAGCAGCCAGGAGGGACTAGCGCTCAATAGCTCCTACGAGCAGTACTTC.

The chain has TRBV5-1 and TRBJ2-5; TRBD2 might be the D (6 bases). Per the germline V gene, CDR1 is SGHRS and CDR2 is YFSETQ. The V gene lost 3 bases and the J gene lost 5 bases, with 8 bases spanning the gap. The CDR3 is 12 residues long. This CDR3 reads CASSWAGETQYF. Written as DNA, the CDR3 is TGCGCCAGCAGCTGGGCGGGGGAGACCCAGTACTTC.

The V call is TRBV5-1, the J call TRBJ2-3; D possibly corresponds to TRBD2 (6 bases). Germline loops: CDR1 SGHRS, CDR2 YFSETQ. V was pared by 2 bases and J by 3 bases, with 13 bases between. This CDR3 is built from 15 residues. The CDR3 sequence is CASSFGRRRTDTQYF. The CDR3, as DNA: TGCGCCAGCAGCTTCGGGAGACGCCGGACAGATACGCAGTATTTT.

This chain joins TRBV10-3 and TRBJ2-2, with a possible D match to TRBD1 (5 bases). V dropped 0 bases and J dropped 7 bases, with 9 bases sitting between them. Germline CDR1 is ENHRY and CDR2 is SYGVKD. The CDR3 runs to 14 residues. The CDR3 DNA reads as TGTGCCATCAGTGAGTCCAGGGCTCTCGGGGAGCTGTTTTTT. Translating gives CAISESRALGELFF.

V and J are TRBV28 and TRBJ2-1; 7 bases line up with TRBD2. V lost 2 bases, J lost 9 bases, and 7 bases stayed unmatched. This CDR3 has 14 amino acids. Germline V gene lookup returns CDR1 MDHEN and CDR2 SYDVKM. CDR3 in DNA: TGTGCCAGCAGTTTAAGTAGCGGGCGGGTTGAGCAGTTCTTC. Amino acids: CASSLSSGRVEQFF.

This clone showed up just once. V usage is TRBV6-5 and J usage is TRBJ2-7, with 8 bases matching TRBD2. The V gene end was trimmed by 6 bases and the J gene end by 2 bases; junction bases not matched to a gene: 6. This CDR3 region has 14 residues. Germline values: CDR1 MNHEY, CDR2 SVGAGI. CDR3 in DNA: TGTGCCAGCAGGACCACCGGGGGGGCCTACGAGCAGTACTTC. Residues: CASRTTGGAYEQYF.

The J gene is TRBJ1-2, the V gene TRBV28; a possible D gene is TRBD1 (5 bases). The length of the CDR3 is 15 residues. Trimming took off 2 bases at V and 5 bases at J, with 15 bases between the two ends. The germline V gene encodes CDR1 MDHEN and CDR2 SYDVKM. The CDR3 DNA is TGTGCCAGCAGTTTAGGGGGAAAGGGAGGATATGGCTACACCTTC. Protein: CASSLGGKGGYGYTF.

This CDR3 is CASRRRVVSTDTQYF. DNA of the CDR3: TGTGCCAGCAGACGGAGGGTAGTTAGCACAGATACGCAGTATTTT. J is TRBJ2-3 and V is TRBV2; tentatively, D is TRBD2 (6 bases). The V end was cut by 6 bases, the J end by 0 bases, with 13 bases between. The CDR3 contains 15 residues. CDR1 and CDR2 from the germline V gene are SNHLY and FYNNEI.

V is TRBV30 and J is TRBJ2-2; weak D call: TRBD1 (6 bases). There are 13 residues in the CDR3. Germline V gene lookup returns CDR1 GTSNPN and CDR2 SVGIG (reference sequence). V was pared by 2 bases and J by 5 bases, with 9 bases between. In DNA form, the CDR3 reads TGTGCCTGGAGTAGGGGGTTGACCGGGGAGCTGTTTTTT. Translation gives CAWSRGLTGELFF.

The rearrangement joins TRBV6-5 to TRBJ2-6; 10 bases fit TRBD2. V trimming: 9 bases; J trimming: 4 bases; junction bases outside the gene matches: 6. CDR1 is MNHEY and CDR2 is SVGAGI in the germline V gene. CDR3 size: 15 residues. The CDR3 here is CASTSGMSGANVLTF. The CDR3 bases are TGTGCCAGTACTAGCGGGATGTCAGGGGCCAACGTCCTGACTTTC.

CDR3 amino acids: CASSSNIGAPGNTIYF. In DNA form, the CDR3 reads TGTGCCAGCAGCTCGAACATTGGGGCTCCTGGAAACACCATATATTTT. V gene TRBV3-1 (or the pseudogene TRBV3-2) combines with J gene TRBJ1-3; D perhaps matches TRBD1 (5 bases). This CDR3 has 16 amino acids. The V end was cut by 5 bases, the J end by 2 bases, with 16 bases between. Germline V gene data show CDR1 as LGHDT and CDR2 as YNNKEL (reference sequence).

The chain employs TRBV2 and TRBJ1-4; D possibly corresponds to TRBD1 (5 bases). This CDR3 has 14 amino acids. The germline V and J ends were trimmed by 4 bases and 8 bases, with 14 bases remaining between them. CDR1 is SNHLY, CDR2 FYNNEI, per germline. In DNA form, the CDR3 reads TGTGCCAGCAGTGCAGGGAGGGTAGGGGAAAAACTGTTTTTT. Residues: CASSAGRVGEKLFF.

As for this clone: This is likely an artifact of a read error, given a far larger clone one base away. The genes are TRBV5-1 and TRBJ2-7; perhaps TRBD1 as D (6 bases). The CDR3 has 14 amino acids. The germline gives CDR1 SGHRS, CDR2 YFSETQ. The germline V and J ends were trimmed by 3 bases and 2 bases, with 12 bases remaining between them. For the CDR3, the DNA is TGCGCCAGCAGCTGGACAGTGACTGCCTACGAGCAGTACTTC. Protein product: CASSWTVTAYEQYF.

CDR3: CAHKKRQVEPNSPLHF. In nucleotides, the CDR3 is TGTGCCCATAAAAAAAGACAGGTCGAGCCAAATTCACCCCTCCACTTT. J is TRBJ1-6 and V is TRBV21-1; the table gives TRBD1 as D, unverified against the DNA. TRBV21-1 is classified as a pseudogene. The CDR3 covers 16 residues.